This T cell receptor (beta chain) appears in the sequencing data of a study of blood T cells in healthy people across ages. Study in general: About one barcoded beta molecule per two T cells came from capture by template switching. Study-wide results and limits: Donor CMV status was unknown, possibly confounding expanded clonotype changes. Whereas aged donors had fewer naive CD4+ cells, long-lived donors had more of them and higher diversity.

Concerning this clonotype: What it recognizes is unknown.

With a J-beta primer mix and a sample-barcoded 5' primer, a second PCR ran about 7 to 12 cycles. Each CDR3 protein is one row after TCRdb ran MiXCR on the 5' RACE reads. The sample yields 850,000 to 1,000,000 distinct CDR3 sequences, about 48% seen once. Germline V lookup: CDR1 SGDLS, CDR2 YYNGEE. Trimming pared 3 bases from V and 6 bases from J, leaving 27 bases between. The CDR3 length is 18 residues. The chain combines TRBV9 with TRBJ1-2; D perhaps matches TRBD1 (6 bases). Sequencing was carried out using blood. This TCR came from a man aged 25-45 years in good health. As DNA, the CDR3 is TGTGCCAGCAGCGCCCAAGTGGGGCGGGACATGCCTTCGGATGGCTACACCTTC. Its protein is CASSAQVGRDMPSDGYTF.